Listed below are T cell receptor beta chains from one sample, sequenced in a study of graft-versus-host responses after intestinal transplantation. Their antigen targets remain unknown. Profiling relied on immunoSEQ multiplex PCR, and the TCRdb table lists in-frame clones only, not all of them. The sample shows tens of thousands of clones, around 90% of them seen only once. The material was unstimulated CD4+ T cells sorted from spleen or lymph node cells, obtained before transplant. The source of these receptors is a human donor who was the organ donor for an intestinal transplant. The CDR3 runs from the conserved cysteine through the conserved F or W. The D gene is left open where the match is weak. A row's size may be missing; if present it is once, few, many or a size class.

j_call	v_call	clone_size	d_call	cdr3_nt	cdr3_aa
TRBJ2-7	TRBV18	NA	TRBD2	TGTGCCAGCTCACTCCCGGGACTAGCGGGTTTCGAGCAGTACTTC	CASSLPGLAGFEQYF
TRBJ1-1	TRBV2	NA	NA	TGTGCCAGCAGCAACCCGGTCACTGAAGCTTTCTTT	CASSNPVTEAFF
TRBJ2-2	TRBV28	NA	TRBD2	TGTGCCAGCACCTCGCCTATTTCAACTAGCGGGGTTCGGGCCGGGGAGCTGTTTTTT	CASTSPISTSGVRAGELFF
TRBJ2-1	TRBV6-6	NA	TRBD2	TGTGCCAGCAGTTACGCGGGACTAGCGTGGAATGAGCAGTTCTTC	CASSYAGLAWNEQFF
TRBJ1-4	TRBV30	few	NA	TGTGCCTGGAGTGCTCAGGCAACTAATGAAAAACTGTTTTTT	CAWSAQATNEKLFF
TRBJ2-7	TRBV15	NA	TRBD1	TGTGCCACCAGCAGAATGCAACAGGGGGACGAGCAGTACTTC	CATSRMQQGDEQYF
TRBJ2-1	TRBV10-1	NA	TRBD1	TGCGCCAGCAGTGTACAGGGGGAGCGGAACAATGAGCAGTTCTTC	CASSVQGERNNEQFF
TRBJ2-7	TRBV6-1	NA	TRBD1	TGTGCCAGCACTGCCGGACAGGGACCCTACGAGCAGTACTTC	CASTAGQGPYEQYF
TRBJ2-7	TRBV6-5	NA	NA	TGTGCCAGCCGGGCGGGGGCTACCTACGAGCAGTACTTC	CASRAGATYEQYF
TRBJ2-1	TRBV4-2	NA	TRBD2	TGTGCCAGCAGCCAAAAGGGGAGGGAGAGGGATGAGCAGTTCTTC	CASSQKGRERDEQFF
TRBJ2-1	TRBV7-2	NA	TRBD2	TGTGCCAGCAGCTCGAAGGGACTAGCGGTGCCCGTTGGTGAGCAGTTCTTC	CASSSKGLAVPVGEQFF
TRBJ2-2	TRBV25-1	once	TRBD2	TGTGCCAGCAGGACTAGCGGATACACCGGGGAGCTGTTTTTT	CASRTSGYTGELFF
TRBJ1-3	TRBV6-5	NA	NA	TGTGCCAGCAGTTACTCTGCCCTAATCTCTGGAAACACCATATATTTT	CASSYSALISGNTIYF
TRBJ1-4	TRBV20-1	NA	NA	TGCAGTGCTAGTCGGAATGAAAAACTGTTTTTT	CSASRNEKLFF
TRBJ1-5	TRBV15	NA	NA	TGTGCCACCAGCAGAGACCCACAGGGAAGCAATCAGCCCCAGCATTTT	CATSRDPQGSNQPQHF
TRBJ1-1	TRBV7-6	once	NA	TGTGCCAGCAGCTTATTGCCGGGGAACACTGAAGCTTTCTTT	CASSLLPGNTEAFF
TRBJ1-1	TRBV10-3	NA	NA	TGTGCCATCAGCTGGCTGGGAGACACTGAAGCTTTCTTT	CAISWLGDTEAFF
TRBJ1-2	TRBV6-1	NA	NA	TGTGCCAGCAGTGAAAATTTAGCTAACTATGGCTACACCTTC	CASSENLANYGYTF
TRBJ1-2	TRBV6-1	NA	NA	TGTGCCAGCAGAGTAGGAGGGTCGAGCTATGGCTACACCTTC	CASRVGGSSYGYTF
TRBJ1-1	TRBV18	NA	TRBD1	TGTGCCAGCTCACCGAAAATTAACAGGGGGGGGCAACCCCTTGAAGCTTTCTTT	CASSPKINRGGQPLEAFF
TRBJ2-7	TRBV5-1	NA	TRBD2	TGCGCCAGCAGCTCCCGGACTAGCGGAGCCTACGAGCAGTACTTC	CASSSRTSGAYEQYF
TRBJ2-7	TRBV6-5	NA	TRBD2	TGTGCCAGCAGGGCCGGGACTAGCGGGAAGGGGGAGCAGTACTTC	CASRAGTSGKGEQYF
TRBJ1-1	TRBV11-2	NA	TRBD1	TGTGCCAGCAGCCATGACGAGGGGGCGCGGGCTTTCTTT	CASSHDEGARAFF
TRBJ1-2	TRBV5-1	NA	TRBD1	TGCGCCAGCAGCTCAGGACAGGGCCCCTCTGGCTACACCTTC	CASSSGQGPSGYTF
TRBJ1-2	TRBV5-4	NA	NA	TGTGCCAGCAGCCAAATGGACAAATATGGCTACACCTTC	CASSQMDKYGYTF